This TCR beta chain was documented in a study of neurological immune-mediated disorders. This clonotype appeared many times. The unsorted libraries were generated from a total of 2 million PBMCs, which had been stored in RNAlater at -80 C. Synthesis of cDNA was accomplished via 5'RACE employing 10-nucleotide random UMIs. From 15-18 subjects, every sequencing run obtained over 200 million TCR-beta sequences. TCRdb reanalysed the 5' RACE reads using MiXCR and keeps one entry per CDR3 protein. This sample has about 50,000 distinct CDR3 sequences, with 10% found just once. The CDR3 consists of 15 residues. J gave up 0 bases and V 4 bases, and 6 bases lay outside the gene matches. CDR1 is SGHRS and CDR2 is YFSETQ in the germline V gene.

The chain couples TRBV5-1 to TRBJ1-2, with 7 bases fitting TRBD1. The receptor comes from a woman aged 40 to 50 with HTLV-1-associated myelopathy (HAM/TSP). Material: PBMCs. In DNA form, the CDR3 reads TGCGCCAGCAGCCGAGGGGACAGACCTAACTATGGCTACACCTTC. Translation gives CASSRGDRPNYGYTF.